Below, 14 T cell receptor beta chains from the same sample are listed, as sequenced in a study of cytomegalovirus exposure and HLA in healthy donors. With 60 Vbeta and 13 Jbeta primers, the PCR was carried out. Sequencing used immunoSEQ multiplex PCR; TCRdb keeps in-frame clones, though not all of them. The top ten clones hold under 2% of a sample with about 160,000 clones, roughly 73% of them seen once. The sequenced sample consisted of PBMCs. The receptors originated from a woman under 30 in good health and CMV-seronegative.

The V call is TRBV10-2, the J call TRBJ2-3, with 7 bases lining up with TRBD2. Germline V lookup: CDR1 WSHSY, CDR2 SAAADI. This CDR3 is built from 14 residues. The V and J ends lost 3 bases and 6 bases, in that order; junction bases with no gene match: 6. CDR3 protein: CASSDLGTTDTQYF. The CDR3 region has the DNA TGCGCCAGCAGTGACCTAGGGACTACGGATACGCAGTATTTT.

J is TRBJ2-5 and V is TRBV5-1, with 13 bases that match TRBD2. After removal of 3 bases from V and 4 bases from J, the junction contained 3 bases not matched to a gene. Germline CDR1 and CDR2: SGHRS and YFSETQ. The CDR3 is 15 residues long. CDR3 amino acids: CASSSWTSGGETQYF. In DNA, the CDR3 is TGCGCCAGCAGCTCCTGGACTAGCGGGGGAGAGACCCAGTACTTC. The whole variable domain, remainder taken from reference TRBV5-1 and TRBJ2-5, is KAGVTQTPRYLIKTRGQQVTLSCSPISGHRSVSWYQQTPGQGLQFLFEYFSETQRNKGNFPGRFSGRQFSNSRSEMNVSTLELGDSALYLCASSSWTSGGETQYFGPGTRLLVL.

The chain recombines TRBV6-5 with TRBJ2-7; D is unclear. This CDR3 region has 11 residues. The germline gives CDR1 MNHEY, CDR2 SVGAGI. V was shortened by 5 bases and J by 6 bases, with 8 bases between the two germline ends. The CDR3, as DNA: TGTGCCAGCAGTACCGGCGGCGAGCAGTACTTC. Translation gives CASSTGGEQYF.

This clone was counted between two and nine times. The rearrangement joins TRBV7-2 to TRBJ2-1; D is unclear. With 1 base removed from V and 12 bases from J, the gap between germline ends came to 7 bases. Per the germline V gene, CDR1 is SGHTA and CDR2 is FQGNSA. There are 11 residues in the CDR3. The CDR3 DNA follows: TGTGCCAGCAGCTTAGAGAGAAGGCAGTTCTTC. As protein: CASSLERRQFF.

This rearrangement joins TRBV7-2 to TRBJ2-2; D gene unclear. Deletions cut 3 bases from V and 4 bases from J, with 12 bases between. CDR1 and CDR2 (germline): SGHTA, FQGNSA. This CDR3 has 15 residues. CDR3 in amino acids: CASSFEVRTTGELFF. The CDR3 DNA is TGTGCCAGCAGCTTTGAGGTTCGCACCACCGGGGAGCTGTTTTTT.

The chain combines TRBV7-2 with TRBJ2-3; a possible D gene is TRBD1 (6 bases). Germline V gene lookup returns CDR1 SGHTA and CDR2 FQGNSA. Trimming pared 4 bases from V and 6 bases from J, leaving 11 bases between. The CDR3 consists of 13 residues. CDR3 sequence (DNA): TGTGCCAGCAGCTCCAGGGGAACGGATACGCAGTATTTT. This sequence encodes CASSSRGTDTQYF. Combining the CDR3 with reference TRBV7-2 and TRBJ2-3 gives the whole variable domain GAGVSQSPSNKVTEKGKDVELRCDPISGHTALYWYRQSLGQGLEFLIYFQGNSAPDKSGLPSDRFSAERTGGSVSTLTIQRTQQEDSAVYLCASSSRGTDTQYFGPGTRLTVL.

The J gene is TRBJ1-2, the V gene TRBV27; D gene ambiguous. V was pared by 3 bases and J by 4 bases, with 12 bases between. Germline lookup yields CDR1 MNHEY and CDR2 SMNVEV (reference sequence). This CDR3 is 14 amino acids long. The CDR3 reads CASSFSRSSYGYTF. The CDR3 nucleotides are TGTGCCAGCAGTTTCAGCAGGTCGAGCTATGGCTACACCTTC.

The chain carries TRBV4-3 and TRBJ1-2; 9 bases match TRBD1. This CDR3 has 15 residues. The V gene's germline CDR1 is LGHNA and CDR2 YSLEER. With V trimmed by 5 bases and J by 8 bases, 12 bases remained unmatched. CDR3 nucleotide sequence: TGCGCCAGCAGCAACCTCCTGGGGACAGGGACCGGCTACACCTTC. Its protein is CASSNLLGTGTGYTF.

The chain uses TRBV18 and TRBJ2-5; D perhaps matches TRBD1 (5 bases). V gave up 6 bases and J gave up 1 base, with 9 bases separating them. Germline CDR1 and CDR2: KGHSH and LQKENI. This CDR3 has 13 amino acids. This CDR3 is CASSAGSQETQYF. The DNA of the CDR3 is TGTGCCAGCTCCGCAGGGTCCCAAGAGACCCAGTACTTC.

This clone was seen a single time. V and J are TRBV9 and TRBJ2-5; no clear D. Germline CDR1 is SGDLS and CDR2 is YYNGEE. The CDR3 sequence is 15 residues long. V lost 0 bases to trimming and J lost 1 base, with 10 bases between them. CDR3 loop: CASSVDEALQETQYF. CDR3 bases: TGTGCCAGCAGCGTAGACGAAGCGCTCCAAGAGACCCAGTACTTC.

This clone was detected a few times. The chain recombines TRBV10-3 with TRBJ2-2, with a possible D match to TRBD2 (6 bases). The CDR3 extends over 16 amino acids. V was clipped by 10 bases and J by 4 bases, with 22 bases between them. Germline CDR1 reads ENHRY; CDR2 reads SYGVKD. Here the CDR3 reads CASGTPEGVVTGELFF. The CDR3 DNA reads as TGTGCCAGCGGGACTCCGGAGGGTGTGGTCACCGGGGAGCTGTTTTTT.

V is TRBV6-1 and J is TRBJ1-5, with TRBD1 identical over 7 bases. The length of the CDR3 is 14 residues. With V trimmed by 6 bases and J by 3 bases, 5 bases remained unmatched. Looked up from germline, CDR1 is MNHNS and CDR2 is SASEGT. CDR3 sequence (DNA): TGTGCCAGCAGAGACAGGGTTAACAATCAGCCCCAGCATTTT. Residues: CASRDRVNNQPQHF.

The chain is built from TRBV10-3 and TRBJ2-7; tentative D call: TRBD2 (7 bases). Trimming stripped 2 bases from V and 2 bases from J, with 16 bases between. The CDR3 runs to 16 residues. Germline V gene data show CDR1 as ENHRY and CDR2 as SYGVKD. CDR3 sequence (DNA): TGTGCCATCAGTGAGAGTCTCGGGGGGCCCACCTACGAGCAGTACTTC. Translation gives CAISESLGGPTYEQYF.

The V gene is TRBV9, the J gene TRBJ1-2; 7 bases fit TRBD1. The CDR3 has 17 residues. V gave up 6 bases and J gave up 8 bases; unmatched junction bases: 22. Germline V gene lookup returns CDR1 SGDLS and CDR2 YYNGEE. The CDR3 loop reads CASTIYPRQGMREGYTF. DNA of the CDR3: TGTGCCAGCACCATTTACCCCCGACAGGGAATGAGAGAGGGCTACACCTTC.